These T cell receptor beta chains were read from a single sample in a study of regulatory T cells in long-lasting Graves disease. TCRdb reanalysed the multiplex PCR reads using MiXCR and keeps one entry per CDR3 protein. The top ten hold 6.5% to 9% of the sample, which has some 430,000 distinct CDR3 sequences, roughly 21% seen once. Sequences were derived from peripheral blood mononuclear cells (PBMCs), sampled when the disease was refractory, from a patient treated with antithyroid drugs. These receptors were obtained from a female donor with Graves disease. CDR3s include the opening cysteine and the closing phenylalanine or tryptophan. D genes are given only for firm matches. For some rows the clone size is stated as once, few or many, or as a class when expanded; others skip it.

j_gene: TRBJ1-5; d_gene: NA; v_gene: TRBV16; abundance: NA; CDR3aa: CASSPQVGGNQPQHF; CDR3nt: TGTGCCAGCAGCCCCCAGGTAGGGGGAAATCAGCCCCAGCATTTT
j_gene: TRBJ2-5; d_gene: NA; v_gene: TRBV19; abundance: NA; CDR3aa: CATRPRQGTRGETQYF; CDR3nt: TGTGCCACTAGGCCCCGACAGGGGACTAGGGGGGAGACCCAGTACTTC
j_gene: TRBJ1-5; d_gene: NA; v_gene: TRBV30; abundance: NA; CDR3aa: CAWTGSGGQPQHF; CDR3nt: TGTGCCTGGACGGGTTCCGGGGGACAGCCCCAGCATTTT
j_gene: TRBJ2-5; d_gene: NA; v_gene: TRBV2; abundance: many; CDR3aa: CASSDPTVKETQYF; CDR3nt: TGTGCCAGCAGTGATCCGACAGTCAAAGAGACCCAGTACTTC
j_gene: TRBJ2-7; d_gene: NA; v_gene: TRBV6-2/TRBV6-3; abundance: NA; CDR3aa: CASSYSRQPGYEQYF; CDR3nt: TGTGCCAGCAGTTACTCGCGACAGCCAGGGTACGAGCAGTACTTC
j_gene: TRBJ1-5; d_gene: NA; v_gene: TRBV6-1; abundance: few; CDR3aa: CASTSDGSNQPQHF; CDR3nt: TGTGCCAGCACCTCGGACGGAAGCAATCAGCCCCAGCATTTT
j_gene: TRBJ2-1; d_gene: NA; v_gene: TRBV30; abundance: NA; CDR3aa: CAWREGGLEPSEQFF; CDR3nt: TGTGCCTGGAGAGAGGGGGGGTTGGAACCTTCTGAGCAGTTCTTC
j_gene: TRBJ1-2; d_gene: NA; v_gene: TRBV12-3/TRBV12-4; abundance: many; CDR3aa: CASSRGLDSYGYTF; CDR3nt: TGTGCCAGCAGCCGCGGGTTGGACAGTTATGGCTACACCTTC
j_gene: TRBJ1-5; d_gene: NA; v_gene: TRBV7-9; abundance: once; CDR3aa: CASSLGAGELNQPQHF; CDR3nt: TGTGCCAGCAGCTTGGGGGCGGGGGAGCTGAATCAGCCCCAGCATTTT
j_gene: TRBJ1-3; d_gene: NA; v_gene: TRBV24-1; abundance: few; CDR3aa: CATSDGSGNTIYF; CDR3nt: TGTGCCACCAGTGACGGCTCTGGAAACACCATATATTTT
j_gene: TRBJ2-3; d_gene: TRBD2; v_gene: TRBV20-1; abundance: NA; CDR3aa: CSAPASGGAKDTQYF; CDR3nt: TGCAGTGCCCCTGCTAGCGGGGGGGCAAAAGATACGCAGTATTTT
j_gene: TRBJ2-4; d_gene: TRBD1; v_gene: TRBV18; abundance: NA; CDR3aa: CASSNPGQGINIQYF; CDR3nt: TGTGCCAGCTCAAACCCCGGACAGGGCATAAACATTCAGTACTTC
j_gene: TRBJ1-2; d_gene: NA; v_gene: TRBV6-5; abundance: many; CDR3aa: CASSYYPGGQGSYGYTF; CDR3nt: TGTGCCAGCAGTTACTATCCGGGCGGACAAGGAAGCTATGGCTACACCTTC
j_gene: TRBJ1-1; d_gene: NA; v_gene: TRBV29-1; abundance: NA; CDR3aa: CSVRFEDGTQNTEAFF; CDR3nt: TGCAGCGTTCGTTTTGAGGACGGAACACAGAACACTGAAGCTTTCTTT
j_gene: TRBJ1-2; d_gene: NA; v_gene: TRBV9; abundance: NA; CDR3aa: CASSLRTAPNYGYTF; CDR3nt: TGTGCCAGCAGCCTCAGGACAGCACCCAACTATGGCTACACCTTC
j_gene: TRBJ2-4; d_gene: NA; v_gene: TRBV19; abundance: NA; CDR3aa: CASSIGLGPLGIQYF; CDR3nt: TGTGCCAGTAGTATAGGGCTGGGACCCCTAGGGATTCAGTACTTC